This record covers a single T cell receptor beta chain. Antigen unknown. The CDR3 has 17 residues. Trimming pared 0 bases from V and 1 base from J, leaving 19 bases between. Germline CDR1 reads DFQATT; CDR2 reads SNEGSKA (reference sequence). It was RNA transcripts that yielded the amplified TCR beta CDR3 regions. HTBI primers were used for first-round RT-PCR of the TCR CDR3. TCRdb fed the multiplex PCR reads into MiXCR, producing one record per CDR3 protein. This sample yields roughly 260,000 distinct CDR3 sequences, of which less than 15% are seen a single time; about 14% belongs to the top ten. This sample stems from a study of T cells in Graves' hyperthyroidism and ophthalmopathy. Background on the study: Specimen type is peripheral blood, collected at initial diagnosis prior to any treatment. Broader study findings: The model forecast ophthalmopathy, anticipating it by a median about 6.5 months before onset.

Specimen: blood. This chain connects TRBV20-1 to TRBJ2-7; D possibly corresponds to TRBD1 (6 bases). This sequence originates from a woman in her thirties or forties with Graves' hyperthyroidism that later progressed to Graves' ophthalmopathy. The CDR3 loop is CSARDWTRGSGSYEQYF. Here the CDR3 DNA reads TGCAGTGCTAGAGATTGGACCAGGGGAAGTGGGTCCTACGAGCAGTACTTC.